Shown below are 15 T cell receptor beta chains from a single sample sequenced in a study of T cell responses to AZD1222 COVID-19 vaccine. Produced via immunoSEQ multiplex PCR; TCRdb's table is partial and in-frame only. The table has approximately 150,000 clones, 92% seen once; the top ten hold less than 1.3%. Material: peripheral blood, obtained 28 days after the second AZD1222 dose. These TCRs come from an adult who received the AZD1222 COVID-19 vaccine.

V usage is TRBV5-1 and J usage is TRBJ1-1; 7 bases match TRBD1. The J segment lost 5 bases and the V segment lost 4 bases, leaving 8 bases of the junction unmatched. Germline CDR1 is SGHRS and CDR2 is YFSETQ. The CDR3 runs 14 residues. The CDR3 bases are TGCGCCAGCAGCGTACAGACAGGGAATACTGAAGCTTTCTTT. Encoded protein: CASSVQTGNTEAFF.

The V and J genes are TRBV7-9 and TRBJ1-2, with 7 bases lining up with TRBD1. Germline values: CDR1 SEHNR, CDR2 FQNEAQ (reference sequence). Trimming removed 5 bases from V and 4 bases from J; junction bases left unmatched: 22. CDR3 size: 19 residues. The CDR3 nucleotides are TGTGCCAGCAGCCTCAACCGGATGGGACAGCTCCCATCTCTCTATGGCTACACCTTC. This codes for CASSLNRMGQLPSLYGYTF.

The chain has TRBV2 and TRBJ1-6, with TRBD1 identical over 7 bases. CDR1 is SNHLY and CDR2 is FYNNEI in the germline V gene. The CDR3 runs 15 residues. Germline trimming cut 2 bases from V and 7 bases from J; bases unmatched to any gene: 5. The chain's CDR3 is CASSERGTANSPLHF. In DNA form, the CDR3 reads TGTGCCAGCAGTGAAAGGGGGACAGCAAATTCACCCCTCCACTTT.

The rearrangement links TRBV27 to TRBJ1-2; D gene uncertain. CDR3 length equals 15 residues. Germline V gives CDR1 MNHEY, CDR2 SMNVEV (reference sequence). Trimming removed 3 bases from V and 4 bases from J, with 15 bases in between. The CDR3 loop is CASSFERGGPYGYTF. The CDR3 bases are TGTGCCAGCAGTTTTGAACGGGGAGGGCCCTATGGCTACACCTTC.

This clone was recorded only once. This chain links TRBV11-2 with TRBJ1-2; TRBD1 agrees at 9 bases. From germline, CDR1 is SGHAT and CDR2 FQNNGV. V lost 5 bases, J lost 4 bases, and 14 bases stayed unmatched. The CDR3 length is 17 residues. CDR3 sequence reads: CASSRSLQGAQRYGYTF. The CDR3 coding sequence is TGTGCCAGCAGCCGCTCGTTACAGGGGGCGCAGCGCTATGGCTACACCTTC.

In its sample, this clone was seen once. The chain is built from TRBV5-5 and TRBJ2-7; unclear D gene. Trimming took 2 bases from V and 1 from J, leaving 10 bases between them. CDR3 length: 14 amino acids. Germline assignment: CDR1 SGHKS and CDR2 YYEKEE (reference sequence). The CDR3 DNA reads TGTGCCAGCAGCTTCGACTCAGCTTCCTACGAGCAGTACTTC. Its protein product is CASSFDSASYEQYF.

This sequence joins TRBV12-5 and TRBJ2-3; 12 bases line up with TRBD2. The CDR3 covers 17 residues. Germline values: CDR1 LGHNT, CDR2 FRNRAP. With V trimmed by 6 bases and J by 3 bases, 10 bases remained unmatched. Written as DNA, the CDR3 is TGTGCTAGTGGGGTGACTAGCGGGGGCCGGGGGACAGATACGCAGTATTTT. Its protein is CASGVTSGGRGTDTQYF.

This clone was observed a single time. CDR3 amino acids: CASSLRGTGYGYTF. Here the CDR3 DNA reads TGTGCCAGCAGCTTACGGGGAACGGGCTATGGCTACACCTTC. V and J are TRBV11-2 and TRBJ1-2; D is unclear. CDR1 and CDR2 (germline): SGHAT, FQNNGV. V was clipped by 2 bases and J by 4 bases, with 11 bases between them. The CDR3 is made up of 14 amino acids.

This clone was picked up one time. This chain joins TRBV5-6 and TRBJ2-7, with no clear D. Germline CDR1 is SGHDT and CDR2 is YYEEEE. The CDR3 has 13 residues. V lost 3 bases, J lost 8 bases, and 15 bases lay in between. Here the CDR3 DNA reads TGTGCCAGCAGCTGGCAGTCTTACGGCAAGCAGTACTTC. This encodes CASSWQSYGKQYF.

The rearrangement joins TRBV5-6 to TRBJ1-2; D unresolved. V was cut by 0 bases and J by 3 bases, with 9 bases left in between. The CDR3 totals 14 residues. From germline, CDR1 is SGHDT and CDR2 YYEEEE. The CDR3 sequence: CASSLGDNDYGYTF. CDR3 DNA: TGTGCCAGCAGCTTGGGAGATAACGACTATGGCTACACCTTC.

V gene TRBV7-6 combines with J gene TRBJ1-1; D possibly corresponds to TRBD1 (6 bases). CDR1 and CDR2 (germline): SGHVS, FNYEAQ. V was pared by 1 base and J by 1 base, with 13 bases between. CDR3 size: 16 residues. As DNA, the CDR3 is TGTGCCAGCAGCTTAGGGGGCGGGGGGCCGAACACTGAAGCTTTCTTT. Translating it yields CASSLGGGGPNTEAFF.

The J gene is TRBJ1-4, the V gene TRBV19; D unresolved. V was pared by 3 bases and J by 7 bases, with 9 bases between. This CDR3 is 13 amino acids long. Germline V gene lookup returns CDR1 LNHDA and CDR2 SQIVND (reference sequence). CDR3 sequence: CASSMGIPEKLFF. The CDR3 DNA sequence: TGTGCCAGTAGTATGGGTATACCTGAAAAACTGTTTTTT. Together with reference TRBV19 and TRBJ1-4, the CDR3 gives the full variable domain: DGGITQSPKYLFRKEGQNVTLSCEQNLNHDAMYWYRQDPGQGLRLIYYSQIVNDFQKGDIAEGYSVSREKKESFPLTVTSAQKNPTAFYLCASSMGIPEKLFFGSGTQLSVL.

This clone appeared once. This sequence joins TRBV4-2 and TRBJ2-7, with TRBD1 matching 9 bases. V shed 4 bases and J 0 bases; nucleotides not matched to a gene: 7. The CDR3 is made up of 16 amino acids. CDR1 is LGHNA and CDR2 is YNFKEQ in the germline V gene. The DNA of the CDR3 is TGTGCCAGCAGCCTTGGGACAGGGACAAGCTCCTACGAGCAGTACTTC. Translating gives CASSLGTGTSSYEQYF.

This rearrangement joins TRBV30 to TRBJ2-2, with D unclear. CDR1 is GTSNPN, CDR2 SVGIG, per germline (reference sequence). The germline V and J ends were trimmed by 0 bases and 7 bases, with 3 bases remaining between them. The length of the CDR3 is 11 residues. This CDR3 is CAWSVGGELFF. The CDR3 nucleotides are TGTGCCTGGAGTGTTGGCGGGGAGCTGTTTTTT. The entire variable domain, with the rest obtained from reference TRBV30 and TRBJ2-2, is as follows: SQTIHQWPATLVQPVGSPLSLECTVEGTSNPNLYWYRQAAGRGLQLLFYSVGIGQISSEVPQNLSASRPQDRQFILSSKKLLLSDSGFYLCAWSVGGELFFGEGSRLTVL.

The chain combines TRBV12-3 or TRBV12-4 with TRBJ1-1; D is unclear. The germline V and J ends were trimmed by 6 bases and 11 bases, with 13 bases remaining between them. The CDR3 has 11 residues. The CDR3 reads CASSSRVGAFF. CDR3 nucleotides: TGTGCCAGCAGCTCACGGGTCGGGGCTTTCTTT.